These 20 T cell receptor beta chains originate from one sample sequenced in a study of T cell responses to AZD1222 COVID-19 vaccine. The method was immunoSEQ multiplex PCR; TCRdb's version includes in-frame clones alone and lacks a portion of them. Of tens of thousands of clones listed, around 81% were seen once; the top ten hold approximately 3.6%. The sample was peripheral blood, taken on day 0 of AZD1222 vaccination. The receptors originated from an adult in good health.

V is TRBV7-9 and J is TRBJ2-7; tentative D call: TRBD1 (6 bases). Germline V gene sequence: CDR1 SEHNR, CDR2 FQNEAQ (reference sequence). There are 14 residues in the CDR3. Deletions cut 5 bases from V and 9 bases from J, with 20 bases between. The CDR3 loop reads CASSPRGGIDAQYF. In DNA form, the CDR3 reads TGTGCCAGCAGCCCTAGAGGGGGTATAGACGCGCAGTACTTC.

This clone was detected once. The chain employs TRBV5-4 and TRBJ1-4; 8 bases match TRBD1. The CDR3 is made up of 14 amino acids. Germline values: CDR1 SGHNT, CDR2 YYREEE (reference sequence). V dropped 3 bases and J dropped 6; count of bases not matched to a gene: 4. CDR3 in amino acids: CASSWQGADEKLFF. In DNA form, the CDR3 reads TGTGCCAGCAGCTGGCAGGGGGCGGATGAAAAACTGTTTTTT. Full variable domain (outside the CDR3, taken from reference TRBV5-4 and TRBJ1-4): ETGVTQSPTHLIKTRGQQVTLRCSSQSGHNTVSWYQQALGQGPQFIFQYYREEENGRGNFPPRFSGLQFPNYSSELNVNALELDDSALYLCASSWQGADEKLFFGSGTQLSVL.

By share of the sample, this clone is medium-sized. The genes are TRBV30 and TRBJ1-3; tentatively, D is TRBD1 (5 bases). With 0 bases removed from V and 0 bases from J, the gap between germline ends came to 9 bases. Germline V gives CDR1 GTSNPN, CDR2 SVGIG (reference sequence). The CDR3 covers 15 residues. The CDR3 region is CAWSVDSGSGNTIYF. In DNA, the CDR3 is TGTGCCTGGAGTGTAGACAGCGGCTCTGGAAACACCATATATTTT.

The chain is built from TRBV7-2 and TRBJ2-7; D is perhaps TRBD2 (5 bases). The CDR3 is 12 residues long. Trimming removed 4 bases from V and 3 bases from J, with 7 bases in between. Per germline, CDR1 SGHTA and CDR2 FQGNSA. CDR3: CASSSDFYEQYF. In nucleotides, the CDR3 is TGTGCCAGCAGCTCGGACTTCTACGAGCAGTACTTC. The entire variable domain, with the rest obtained from reference TRBV7-2 and TRBJ2-7, is as follows: GAGVSQSPSNKVTEKGKDVELRCDPISGHTALYWYRQSLGQGLEFLIYFQGNSAPDKSGLPSDRFSAERTGGSVSTLTIQRTQQEDSAVYLCASSSDFYEQYFGPGTRLTVT.

The V and J genes are TRBV9 and TRBJ2-2, with no clear D. Trimming cost V 0 bases and J 2 bases, with 8 bases left between them. The CDR3 spans 15 residues. Germline V gene lookup returns CDR1 SGDLS and CDR2 YYNGEE. The CDR3 reads CASSVVAENTGELFF. In nucleotides, the CDR3 is TGTGCCAGCAGCGTAGTCGCGGAAAACACCGGGGAGCTGTTTTTT.

V and J are TRBV6-2 or TRBV6-3 and TRBJ1-6; 8 nucleotides align to TRBD1. This CDR3 has 16 residues. The junction had 7 bases not matched to a gene; V was cut back by 2 bases and J by 7 bases. Germline V gives CDR1 MNHEY, CDR2 SVGEGT. CDR3 amino acids: CASSYLRQGTNSPLHF. The DNA for the CDR3 is TGTGCCAGCAGTTACCTACGACAGGGGACCAATTCACCCCTCCACTTT.

This clone was counted once. The chain has TRBV6-5 and TRBJ2-3; D gene ambiguous. Trimming shortened V by 0 bases and J by 3 bases, and 10 bases separated the two germline ends. Per the germline V gene, CDR1 is MNHEY and CDR2 is SVGAGI. This CDR3 spans 15 amino acids. The CDR3 nucleotides are TGTGCCAGCAGTTACTCTTTAGGCCCGACAGATACGCAGTATTTT. It translates to CASSYSLGPTDTQYF.

The rearrangement links TRBV27 to TRBJ1-2; 7 bases agree with TRBD1. This CDR3 has 16 residues. V was pared by 5 bases and J by 4 bases, with 13 bases of the junction left unmatched. Per germline, CDR1 MNHEY and CDR2 SMNVEV (reference sequence). CDR3 DNA: TGTGCCAGCAGTCCACTAGACTCAGGGGGAAGCTATGGCTACACCTTC. Amino acids: CASSPLDSGGSYGYTF.

The chain combines TRBV28 with TRBJ1-6; maybe TRBD1 (6 bases). With 8 bases removed from V and 8 bases from J, the gap between germline ends came to 13 bases. The CDR3 is made up of 13 amino acids. The germline CDR1 and CDR2 sequences are MDHEN and SYDVKM. The CDR3 bases are TGTGCCAGCGGCGAATACAGGGATTCACCCCTCCACTTT. Protein: CASGEYRDSPLHF.

The rearrangement joins TRBV5-6 to TRBJ1-6; 8 bases map to TRBD1. The V gene end was trimmed by 4 bases and the J gene end by 5 bases; junction bases not matched to a gene: 8. This CDR3 is built from 16 residues. Germline CDR1 and CDR2: SGHDT and YYEEEE. The CDR3 sequence is CASSPGTGSHNSPLHF. In DNA form, the CDR3 reads TGTGCCAGCAGCCCGGGGACAGGCAGCCATAATTCACCCCTCCACTTT. Filled out from reference TRBV5-6 and TRBJ1-6, the complete variable domain reads DAGVTQSPTHLIKTRGQQVTLRCSPKSGHDTVSWYQQALGQGPQFIFQYYEEEERQRGNFPDRFSGHQFPNYSSELNVNALLLGDSALYLCASSPGTGSHNSPLHFGNGTRLTVT.

This clone appeared a single time. This chain joins TRBV5-1 and TRBJ2-3; D remains ambiguous. The germline gives CDR1 SGHRS, CDR2 YFSETQ. V was cut by 5 bases and J by 4 bases, with 14 bases left in between. The CDR3 is 14 residues long. The CDR3 nucleotides read TGCGCCAGCAGGGTCAATCAGAGGTCAGATACGCAGTATTTT. Translated: CASRVNQRSDTQYF.

V is TRBV28 and J is TRBJ1-2, with D maybe TRBD1 (6 bases). The ends were cut back, 2 bases at V and 8 bases at J, with 12 bases in the middle. The CDR3 sequence is 13 residues long. The germline V gene encodes CDR1 MDHEN and CDR2 SYDVKM. CDR3 protein: CASSLEGVRGYTF. The CDR3 DNA reads as TGTGCCAGCAGTTTAGAGGGGGTGCGGGGCTACACCTTC.

The rearrangement links TRBV6-7 to TRBJ1-2, with 9 bases fitting TRBD1. TRBV6-7 is assigned to the ORF class and has an uncertain function. The CDR3 loop spans 21 amino acids. J was trimmed by 5 bases and V by 0 bases; bases with no gene match: 22. CDR3 nucleotides: TGTGCCAGCAGTTACTCGTACTCAAACCGGGACAGGGAAGGGCTGGAATATGGCTACACCTTC. Protein sequence: CASSYSYSNRDREGLEYGYTF.

This clone has more than one count but fewer than ten. The chain employs TRBV7-9 and TRBJ2-3; 10 bases map to TRBD2. Looked up from germline, CDR1 is SEHNR and CDR2 is FQNEAQ (reference sequence). Unmatched junction bases numbered 2, after V lost 8 bases and J lost 0 bases. CDR3 length: 14 amino acids. CDR3 region: CASVAGGSTDTQYF. The CDR3, as DNA: TGTGCCAGCGTAGCGGGGGGTAGCACAGATACGCAGTATTTT.

The rearrangement uses TRBV4-2 and TRBJ1-1; 9 positions match TRBD1. Germline CDR1 LGHNA, CDR2 YNFKEQ. Germline trimming cut 3 bases from V and 4 bases from J; bases unmatched to any gene: 6. There are 15 residues in the CDR3. Here the CDR3 reads CASSHPGQGVTEAFF. The CDR3 nucleotides are TGTGCCAGCAGCCACCCGGGACAGGGAGTCACTGAAGCTTTCTTT.

This clone was counted once. The gene calls are TRBV18 and TRBJ1-2; 11 bases match TRBD1. Germline CDR1 is KGHSH and CDR2 is LQKENI. The CDR3 spans 14 residues. V lost 6 bases to trimming and J lost 7 bases; unmatched junction nucleotides: 7. The CDR3 nucleotides are TGTGCCAGCTCGCCTGGACAGGGGGCCGGTGGCTACACCTTC. Translated, it gives CASSPGQGAGGYTF.

The chain links TRBV5-4 to TRBJ2-3, with 10 bases aligning to TRBD2. V gave up 4 bases and J gave up 2 bases; unmatched junction bases: 4. The CDR3 has 15 amino acids. Germline V CDR1 and CDR2: SGHNT, YYREEE (reference sequence). The CDR3 is CASSSGGAPTDTQYF. CDR3 nucleotides: TGTGCCAGCAGCAGCGGGGGGGCCCCCACAGATACGCAGTATTTT.

The chain recombines TRBV18 with TRBJ2-5, with D perhaps matching TRBD1 (5 bases). Germline CDR1 reads KGHSH; CDR2 reads LQKENI. The CDR3 runs to 14 residues. Trimming cost V 3 bases and J 3 bases, with 11 bases left between them. CDR3 amino acids: CASSPSVREETQYF. CDR3 sequence (DNA): TGTGCCAGCTCACCGTCGGTCAGGGAAGAGACCCAGTACTTC.

The chain has TRBV12-3 or TRBV12-4 and TRBJ1-2; a weak D match, TRBD1 (6 bases). V dropped 5 bases and J dropped 7 bases, with 14 bases sitting between them. The CDR3 consists of 13 residues. CDR3 amino acids: CASSAQQGGGYTF. The CDR3 nucleotides read TGTGCCAGCAGTGCACAACAGGGAGGTGGCTACACCTTC.

This sequence joins TRBV28 and TRBJ1-2; weak D call: TRBD1 (5 bases). Germline CDR1 MDHEN, CDR2 SYDVKM. The CDR3 length is 14 residues. V shed 5 bases and J shed 4 bases, with 14 bases lying between them. The CDR3 loop is CASSTQGRGYGYTF. The CDR3 region has the DNA TGTGCCAGCAGTACTCAGGGCCGTGGCTATGGCTACACCTTC.